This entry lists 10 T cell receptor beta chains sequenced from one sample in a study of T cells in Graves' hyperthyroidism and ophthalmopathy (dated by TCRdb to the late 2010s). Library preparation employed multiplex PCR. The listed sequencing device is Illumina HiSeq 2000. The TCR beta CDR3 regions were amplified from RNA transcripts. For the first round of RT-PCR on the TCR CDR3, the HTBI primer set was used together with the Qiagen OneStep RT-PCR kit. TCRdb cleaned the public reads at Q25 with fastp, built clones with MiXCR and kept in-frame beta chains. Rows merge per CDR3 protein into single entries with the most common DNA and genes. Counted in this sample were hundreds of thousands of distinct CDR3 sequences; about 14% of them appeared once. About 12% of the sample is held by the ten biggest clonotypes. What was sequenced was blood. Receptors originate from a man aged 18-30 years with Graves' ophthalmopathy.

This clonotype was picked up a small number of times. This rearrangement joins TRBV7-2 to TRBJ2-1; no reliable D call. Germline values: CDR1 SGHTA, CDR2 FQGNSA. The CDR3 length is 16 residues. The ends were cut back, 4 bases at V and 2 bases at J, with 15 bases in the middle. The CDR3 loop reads CASSSEARTAYNEQFF. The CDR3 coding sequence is TGTGCCAGCAGCTCCGAGGCTCGGACGGCCTACAATGAGCAGTTCTTC. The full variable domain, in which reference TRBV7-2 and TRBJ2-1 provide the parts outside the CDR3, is GAGVSQSPSNKVTEKGKDVELRCDPISGHTALYWYRQSLGQGLEFLIYFQGNSAPDKSGLPSDRFSAERTGGSVSTLTIQRTQQEDSAVYLCASSSEARTAYNEQFFGPGTRLTVL.

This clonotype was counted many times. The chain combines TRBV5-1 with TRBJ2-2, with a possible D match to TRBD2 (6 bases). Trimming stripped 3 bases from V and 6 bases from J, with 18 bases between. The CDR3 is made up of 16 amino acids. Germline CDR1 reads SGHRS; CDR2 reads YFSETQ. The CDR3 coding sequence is TGCGCCAGCAGCTCGGGGGTAGCCGGAATGTCCGGGGAGCTGTTTTTT. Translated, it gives CASSSGVAGMSGELFF. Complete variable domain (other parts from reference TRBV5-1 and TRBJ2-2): KAGVTQTPRYLIKTRGQQVTLSCSPISGHRSVSWYQQTPGQGLQFLFEYFSETQRNKGNFPGRFSGRQFSNSRSEMNVSTLELGDSALYLCASSSGVAGMSGELFFGEGSRLTVL.

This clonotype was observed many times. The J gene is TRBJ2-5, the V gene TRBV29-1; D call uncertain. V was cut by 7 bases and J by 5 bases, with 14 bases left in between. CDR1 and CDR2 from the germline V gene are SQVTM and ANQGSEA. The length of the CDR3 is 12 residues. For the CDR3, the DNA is TGCAGCGCTGGACGTCTAAGGGAGACCCAGTACTTC. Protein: CSAGRLRETQYF.

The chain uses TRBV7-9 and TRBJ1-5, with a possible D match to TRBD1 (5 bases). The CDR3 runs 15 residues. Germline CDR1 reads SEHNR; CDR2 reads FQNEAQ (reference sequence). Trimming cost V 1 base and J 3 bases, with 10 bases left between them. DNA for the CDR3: TGTGCCAGCAGCTTAGTTCCGGGACCCAATCAGCCCCAGCATTTT. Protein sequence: CASSLVPGPNQPQHF.

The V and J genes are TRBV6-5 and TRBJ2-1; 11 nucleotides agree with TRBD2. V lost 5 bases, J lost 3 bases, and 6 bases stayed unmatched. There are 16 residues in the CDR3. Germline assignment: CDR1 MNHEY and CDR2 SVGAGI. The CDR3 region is CASSPTSGRVYNEQFF. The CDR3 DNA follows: TGTGCCAGCAGTCCCACTAGCGGGAGAGTCTACAATGAGCAGTTCTTC.

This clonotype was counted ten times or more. As DNA, the CDR3 is TGTGCCAGCAGTGAGGTACAGAATTCACCCCTCCACTTT. This translates into CASSEVQNSPLHF. V is TRBV6-1 and J is TRBJ1-6; D is undetermined. Trimming took 3 bases from V and 7 from J, leaving 7 bases between them. Germline CDR1 and CDR2: MNHNS and SASEGT. The CDR3 loop spans 13 amino acids.

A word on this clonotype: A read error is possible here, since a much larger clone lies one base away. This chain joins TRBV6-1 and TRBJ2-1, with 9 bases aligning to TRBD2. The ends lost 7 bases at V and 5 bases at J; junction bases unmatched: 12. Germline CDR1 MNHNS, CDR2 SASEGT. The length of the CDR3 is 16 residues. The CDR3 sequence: CASMVVAGEFHNEQFF. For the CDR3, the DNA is TGTGCCAGCATGGTAGTAGCGGGGGAATTCCACAATGAGCAGTTCTTC.

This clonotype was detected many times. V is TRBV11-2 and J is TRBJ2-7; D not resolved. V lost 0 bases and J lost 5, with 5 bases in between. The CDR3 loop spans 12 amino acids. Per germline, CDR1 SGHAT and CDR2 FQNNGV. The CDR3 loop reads CASSLELHEQYF. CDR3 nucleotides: TGTGCCAGCAGCTTAGAACTCCACGAGCAGTACTTC.

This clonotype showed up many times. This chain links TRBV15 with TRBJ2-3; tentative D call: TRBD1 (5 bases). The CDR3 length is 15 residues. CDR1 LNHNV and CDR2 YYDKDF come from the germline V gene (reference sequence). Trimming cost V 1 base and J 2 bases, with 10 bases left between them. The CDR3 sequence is CATSRAPRDTDTQYF. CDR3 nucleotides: TGTGCCACCAGCAGAGCCCCCAGGGACACAGATACGCAGTATTTT.

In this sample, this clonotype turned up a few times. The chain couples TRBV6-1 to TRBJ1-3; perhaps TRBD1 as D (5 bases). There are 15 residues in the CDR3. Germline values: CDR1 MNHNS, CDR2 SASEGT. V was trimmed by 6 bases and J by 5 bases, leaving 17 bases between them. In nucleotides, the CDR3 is TGTGCCAGCAGGACTGGGTCTACAGGTAGAAACACCATATATTTT. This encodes CASRTGSTGRNTIYF.